This T cell receptor beta chain appears in the sequencing data of a study of PD-L1 blockade in urothelial cancer. Study summary: Timepoints chosen for blood analysis were 3 weeks (second dose) and 6 weeks after treatment start. Blood samples contained a median about 150,000 T cells.

CDR3 length: 14 amino acids. Germline loops: CDR1 MNHNS, CDR2 SASEGT. V trimming: 8 bases; J trimming: 3 bases; junction bases outside the gene matches: 9. Study-wide results and limits: Lower pretreatment blood TCR clonality, under the median, predicted better survival, researchers reported.

This clone has a handful of counts. Its antigen remains unidentified. Each PCR had synthetic TCR analog templates added to it as a spike-in. Sequencing was performed with immunoSEQ multiplex PCR; in TCRdb, only in-frame clones are kept and a portion is missing. The sample includes approximately 52,000 clones, about 72% of them seen just once. The chain carries TRBV6-1 and TRBJ1-2, with 7 bases lining up with TRBD1. The receptor comes from a man in his 70s with urothelial cancer. The material was PBMCs, obtained around atezolizumab (anti-PD-L1) treatment. The CDR3 spells CASQKDREYYGYTF. In DNA, the CDR3 is TGTGCCAGCCAAAAAGACAGGGAGTACTATGGCTACACCTTC.